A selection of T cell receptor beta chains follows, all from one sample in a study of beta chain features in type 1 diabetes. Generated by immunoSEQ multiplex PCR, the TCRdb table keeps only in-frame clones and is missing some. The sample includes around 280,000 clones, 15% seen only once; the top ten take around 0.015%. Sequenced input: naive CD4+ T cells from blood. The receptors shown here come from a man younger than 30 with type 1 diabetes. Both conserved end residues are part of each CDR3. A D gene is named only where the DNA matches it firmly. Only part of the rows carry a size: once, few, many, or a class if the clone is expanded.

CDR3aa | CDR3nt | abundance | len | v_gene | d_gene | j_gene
CASSLGSGGTYTDTQYF | TGTGCCAGCAGCTTGGGGTCGGGAGGGACTTACACAGATACGCAGTATTTT | . | 17 | TRBV5-4 | TRBD2 | TRBJ2-3
CASSLGNLDRNTQYF | TGTGCCAGCAGCTTGGGCAACCTCGATAGGAATACGCAGTATTTT | few | 15 | TRBV11-2 | . | TRBJ2-3
CASSQMDRGHEQYF | TGCGCCAGCAGCCAGATGGACAGGGGCCACGAGCAGTACTTC | few | 14 | TRBV4-3 | TRBD1 | TRBJ2-7
CASSQVPDTEAFF | TGTGCCAGCAGCCAAGTTCCGGACACTGAAGCTTTCTTT | . | 13 | TRBV14 | . | TRBJ1-1
CASLASGTGELFF | TGTGCCAGCTTGGCTAGCGGCACCGGGGAGCTGTTTTTT | . | 13 | TRBV2 | TRBD2 | TRBJ2-2
CASSGGYAEKLFF | TGTGCCAGCAGCGGGGGGTATGCTGAAAAACTGTTTTTT | . | 13 | TRBV6-5 | . | TRBJ1-4
CASSPPSSSYEQYF | TGTGCCAGCTCACCACCGTCTTCCTCCTACGAGCAGTACTTC | . | 14 | TRBV18 | . | TRBJ2-7
CASSPGPPGEQFF | TGCGCCAGCAGCCCAGGTCCCCCTGGGGAGCAGTTCTTC | . | 13 | TRBV4-1 | . | TRBJ2-1
CASRTGTAFYNEQFF | TGCGCCAGCAGAACCGGGACAGCCTTCTACAATGAGCAGTTCTTC | . | 15 | TRBV4-1 | TRBD1 | TRBJ2-1
CASSYSSWTHYGYTF | TGTGCCAGCAGTTACTCGTCGTGGACACACTATGGCTACACCTTC | . | 15 | TRBV6-5 | . | TRBJ1-2
CASSQGRGEQYF | TGTGCCAGCAGCCAAGGCAGGGGCGAGCAGTACTTC | few | 12 | TRBV14 | . | TRBJ2-7
CASRSTSGNTDTQYF | TGTGCCAGCAGGAGTACTAGCGGGAACACAGATACGCAGTATTTT | few | 15 | TRBV7-2 | TRBD2 | TRBJ2-3
CASSEGLAGVTDTQYF | TGTGCCAGCAGCGAAGGACTAGCGGGAGTGACAGATACGCAGTATTTT | few | 16 | TRBV7-9 | TRBD2 | TRBJ2-3
CASSHGLDQPQHF | TGTGCCAGCAGTCACGGCCTAGATCAGCCCCAGCATTTT | . | 13 | TRBV27 | . | TRBJ1-5
CASSLGPSGETQYF | TGTGCCAGCAGCTTGGGTCCCTCGGGAGAGACCCAGTACTTC | . | 14 | TRBV5-6 | . | TRBJ2-5
CSVDSSSF | TGCAGCGTTGATAGTTCCTCCTTC | . | 8 | TRBV29-1 | . | TRBJ1-2
CASSPRERISSYNEQFF | TGTGCCAGCAGCCCCAGAGAGCGGATAAGCTCCTACAATGAGCAGTTCTTC | few | 17 | TRBV9 | . | TRBJ2-1